The T cell receptor (beta chain) described here comes from a study of blood T cell repertoires in COVID-19. Turning to the study itself: From T cells, B-cell-depleted T cells, or PBMCs came the material, which was cDNA or gDNA.

The CDR3 runs 14 residues. J lost 4 bases, V lost 3 bases, and 5 bases had no gene match. Germline V gives CDR1 LGHNA, CDR2 YSLEER. The table came from immunoSEQ multiplex PCR; TCRdb's copy has only in-frame clones and leaves some out. This table holds roughly 330,000 clones, roughly 86% found once. The sequencing sample was made of PBMCs or T cells enriched from blood (not recorded which). This sequence was found in a woman under 40 who had recovered from COVID-19. V is TRBV4-3 and J is TRBJ1-2, with TRBD1 identical over 7 bases. The CDR3 protein is CASSQQQGSYGYTF. CDR3 in DNA: TGCGCCAGCAGCCAGCAACAGGGGAGCTATGGCTACACCTTC.